This T cell receptor (beta chain) was identified during a study of cytomegalovirus exposure and HLA in healthy donors. Concerning this clone: What it recognizes is unknown.

The V and J ends lost 0 bases and 2 bases, in that order; junction bases with no gene match: 2. Germline assignment: CDR1 SGHDT and CDR2 YYEEEE. This CDR3 spans 14 amino acids. The PCR made use of 60 Vbeta and 13 Jbeta primers. Clones were sequenced by immunoSEQ multiplex PCR, and TCRdb holds only the in-frame ones, with some missing. The table has more than 80,000 clones, roughly 67% seen once. Points from the study as a whole: Relative to the roughly 690-donor mean, N-insertions were reportedly fewer in an Asian-associated ancestry cluster in a later analysis. Productive status was seen about 90% or about 30% of the time for most TCR beta V segments in an earlier analysis.

Sequencing used PBMCs. V and J are TRBV5-6 and TRBJ2-7, with 7 bases aligning to TRBD1. The TCR comes from a human donor in good health. The CDR3 coding sequence is TGTGCCAGCAGCTTGGGGACAGGCACCTACGAGCAGTACTTC. Amino acid sequence: CASSLGTGTYEQYF.